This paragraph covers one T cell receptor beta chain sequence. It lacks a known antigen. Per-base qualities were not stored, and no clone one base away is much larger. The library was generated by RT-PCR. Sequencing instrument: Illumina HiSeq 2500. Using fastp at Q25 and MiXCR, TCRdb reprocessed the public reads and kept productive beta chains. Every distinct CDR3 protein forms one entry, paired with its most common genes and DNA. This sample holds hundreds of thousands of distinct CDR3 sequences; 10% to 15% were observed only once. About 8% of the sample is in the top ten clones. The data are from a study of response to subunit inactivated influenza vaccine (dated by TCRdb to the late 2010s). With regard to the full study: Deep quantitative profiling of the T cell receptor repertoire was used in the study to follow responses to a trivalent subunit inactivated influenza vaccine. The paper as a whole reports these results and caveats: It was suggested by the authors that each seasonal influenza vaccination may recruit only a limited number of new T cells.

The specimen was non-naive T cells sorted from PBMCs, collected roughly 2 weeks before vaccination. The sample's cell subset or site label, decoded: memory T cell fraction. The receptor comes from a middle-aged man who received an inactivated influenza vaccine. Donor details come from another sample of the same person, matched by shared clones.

The DNA sequence is TGCAGTGCTCCAGACAGTCTTCGGGTAGGCTACACCTTC. It is translated as CSAPDSLRVGYTF. The sequence is built from TRBV20-1 and TRBJ1-2; possibly the D gene is TRBD1, per 5 matching bases. Cut back by 5 bases and 8 bases, the V and J ends lie 18 bases apart. CDR1 and CDR2, per the germline V gene (reference sequence), are DFQATT and SNEGSKA. Taken from cysteine to phenylalanine, the CDR3 has 13 residues. Only the CDR3 DNA is retained, 39 bases long and in frame from the first base.